This T cell receptor beta chain was identified in a study of neoadjuvant anti-PD-1 for oral cavity cancer. General study results and limits: Only three patients per response group were TCR-analyzed; validation needed. Higher pretreatment Treg/Th17 ratios tracked higher pretreatment blood clonality.

Only in-frame clones appear in the TCRdb table, and some are missing; sequencing was by immunoSEQ multiplex PCR. The sample holds some 6,900 clones, about 69% seen once. V shed 2 bases, J shed 1 base, and the junction held 3 bases outside the gene matches. This CDR3 has 16 amino acids. Germline CDR1 is ENHRY and CDR2 is SYGVKD. Patients were newly diagnosed with stage II-IVA oral cavity squamous cell carcinoma without prior systemic or radiation treatment. Blood cells were analyzed directly, without culture or expansion. This clone showed up just once. Its target is unknown. This TCR was recovered from a person aged 35-80 years with oral cavity squamous cell carcinoma. The V gene is TRBV10-3, the J gene TRBJ1-3; 9 positions match TRBD1. The source was PBMCs, collected before nivolumab (anti-PD-1) treatment. The CDR3 spells CAISERGTGSGNTIYF. The CDR3, as DNA: TGTGCCATCAGTGAGAGAGGGACAGGGTCTGGAAACACCATATATTTT.